One sample yielded the 8 T cell receptor beta chains listed below, sequenced in a study of graft-versus-host responses after intestinal transplantation. Using immunoSEQ multiplex PCR, the repertoire was profiled, and TCRdb retains in-frame clones only, with some absent. The table includes some 120,000 clones, 75% to 95% detected once. Antigens of these TCRs are unknown. The material sequenced was unstimulated CD4+ T cells sorted from spleen or lymph node cells, taken before intestinal transplant. The source of these receptors is a human donor who received an intestinal transplant.

V and J are TRBV15 and TRBJ2-6, with D perhaps matching TRBD1 (6 bases). This CDR3 region has 18 residues. V lost 0 bases, J lost 1 base, and 13 bases lay in between. Germline V gene sequence: CDR1 LNHNV, CDR2 YYDKDF (reference sequence). CDR3 nucleotide sequence: TGTGCCACCAGCAGAGACCGACAGGAGAGGTCTGGGGCCAACGTCCTGACTTTC. It translates to CATSRDRQERSGANVLTF.

V and J are TRBV28 and TRBJ2-1; a possible D gene is TRBD1 (7 bases). With 7 bases removed from V and 6 bases from J, the gap between germline ends came to 19 bases. CDR1 and CDR2 from the germline V gene are MDHEN and SYDVKM. There are 15 residues in the CDR3. CDR3 in amino acids: CASINSGGGPNEQFF. In nucleotides, the CDR3 is TGTGCCAGCATTAATAGCGGAGGGGGCCCCAATGAGCAGTTCTTC.

The gene calls are TRBV6-5 and TRBJ2-7; D is unclear. This CDR3 spans 15 amino acids. CDR1 MNHEY and CDR2 SVGAGI come from the germline V gene. The V end was cut by 0 bases, the J end by 1 base, with 10 bases between. The CDR3 nucleotides read TGTGCCAGCAGTTACTCCCACCCTAAATCCTACGAGCAGTACTTC. This gives the protein CASSYSHPKSYEQYF.

The chain uses TRBV28 and TRBJ2-7; 14 bases line up with TRBD2. This CDR3 has 15 amino acids. The junction had 4 bases not matched to a gene; V was cut back by 6 bases and J by 3 bases. Per germline, CDR1 MDHEN and CDR2 SYDVKM. CDR3 region: CASSPGTSGSYEQYF. In DNA form, the CDR3 reads TGTGCCAGCAGCCCCGGGACTAGCGGGAGCTACGAGCAGTACTTC.

The V call is TRBV7-2, the J call TRBJ1-6, with 8 bases identical to TRBD1. V lost 5 bases and J lost 10; bases outside the gene matches: 10. CDR3 length: 15 residues. From germline, CDR1 is SGHTA and CDR2 FQGNSA. Here the CDR3 reads CASSLDRGFQSPLHF. The CDR3 DNA sequence: TGTGCCAGCAGCCTTGACAGGGGATTTCAATCACCCCTCCACTTT.

The chain uses TRBV7-8 and TRBJ1-2; D unclear. V was clipped by 4 bases and J by 2 bases, with 8 bases between them. Germline V gene sequence: CDR1 SGHVS, CDR2 FQNEAQ. The CDR3 covers 13 residues. The CDR3 spells CASSSESNYGYTF. The CDR3 DNA reads TGTGCCAGCAGCTCAGAATCGAACTATGGCTACACCTTC.

The genes are TRBV6-1 and TRBJ1-5; D is ambiguous. The germline CDR1 and CDR2 sequences are MNHNS and SASEGT. This CDR3 has 14 amino acids. Trimming took 1 base from V and 4 from J, leaving 8 bases between them. The CDR3 is CASSEVGGNQPQHF. The CDR3 nucleotides are TGTGCCAGCAGTGAAGTTGGAGGGAATCAGCCCCAGCATTTT.

The chain combines TRBV6-1 with TRBJ1-2; TRBD1 matches at 10 bases. This CDR3 comprises 18 residues. Looked up from germline, CDR1 is MNHNS and CDR2 is SASEGT. Trimming took 2 bases from V and 3 from J; bases not matched to a gene: 12. CDR3 DNA sequence: TGTGCCAGCAGTGAAATGAAGGACAGGGGGTATCGGGACTATGGCTACACCTTC. Amino acid sequence: CASSEMKDRGYRDYGYTF.